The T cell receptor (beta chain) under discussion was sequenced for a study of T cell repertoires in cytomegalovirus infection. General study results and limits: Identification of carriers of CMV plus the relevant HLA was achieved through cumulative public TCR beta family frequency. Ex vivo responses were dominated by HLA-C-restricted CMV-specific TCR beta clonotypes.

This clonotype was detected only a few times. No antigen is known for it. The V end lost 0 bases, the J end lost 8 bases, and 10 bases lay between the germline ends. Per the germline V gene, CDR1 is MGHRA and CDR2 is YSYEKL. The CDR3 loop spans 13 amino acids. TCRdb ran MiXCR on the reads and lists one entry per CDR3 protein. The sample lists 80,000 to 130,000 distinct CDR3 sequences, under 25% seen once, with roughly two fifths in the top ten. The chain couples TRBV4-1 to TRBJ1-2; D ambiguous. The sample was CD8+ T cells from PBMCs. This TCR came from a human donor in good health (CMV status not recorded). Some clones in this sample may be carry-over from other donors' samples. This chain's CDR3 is CASSQENSGGYTF. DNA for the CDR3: TGCGCCAGCAGCCAAGAAAACAGCGGGGGCTACACCTTC.